This is a list of T cell receptor beta chains from one sample in a study of blood T cell repertoires in COVID-19. Sequenced by immunoSEQ multiplex PCR; TCRdb stores in-frame clones only, minus some. The data show roughly 230,000 clones, around 88% seen once. Sequencing input: peripheral blood. The receptors were gathered from a man aged 35 to 55 with active or convalescent COVID-19. CDR3s include the opening cysteine and the closing phenylalanine or tryptophan. Fields, in order: D gene, CDR3 length, clone size, V gene, J gene, CDR3 DNA, CDR3 protein. A D gene is named only where the DNA matches it firmly. The size field is filled for only some rows; it gives once, few, many or a size class.

TRBD1	16	once	TRBV14	TRBJ2-7	TGTGCCAGCAGCCAAGGAATGGGGACAGGGTTCTACGAGCAGTACTTC	CASSQGMGTGFYEQYF
TRBD2	16	.	TRBV3-1/TRBV3-2	TRBJ2-3	TGTGCCAGCAGCCAAGCCCTAGCGGGGGGTACAGATACGCAGTATTTT	CASSQALAGGTDTQYF
TRBD2	15	.	TRBV7-2	TRBJ2-1	TGTGCCAGCAGCTTAAGGCTAGCGGGGACCAATGAGCAGTTCTTC	CASSLRLAGTNEQFF
TRBD1	16	once	TRBV6-1	TRBJ2-7	TGTGCCAGCAGTGACCCGGGACAGGGGAACCCCTACGAGCAGTACTTC	CASSDPGQGNPYEQYF
TRBD1	13	.	TRBV19	TRBJ2-7	TGTGCCAGCTCCGGGACAGACTCCTACGAGCAGTACTTC	CASSGTDSYEQYF
.	14	.	TRBV24-1	TRBJ2-1	TGTGCCACCAGTGATGGGGCAATCTCTCATGAGCAGTTCTTC	CATSDGAISHEQFF
TRBD1	15	.	TRBV7-2	TRBJ2-1	TGTGCCAGCAGCTTGGGACAGGTCGGCTACAATGAGCAGTTCTTC	CASSLGQVGYNEQFF
.	12	.	TRBV5-4	TRBJ2-7	TGTGCCAGCAGCTTGGATACTGACGAGCAGTACTTC	CASSLDTDEQYF
.	16	once	TRBV6-1	TRBJ1-2	TGTGCCAGCAGTGAAGGACGGCAGGGGATACGCTATGGCTACACCTTC	CASSEGRQGIRYGYTF
.	13	.	TRBV12-3/TRBV12-4	TRBJ2-7	TGTGCCAGCGGACAGACGGACTCCTACGAGCAGTACTTC	CASGQTDSYEQYF